The 15 T cell receptor beta chains in this list originate from one sample, sequenced in a study of Ad26.COV2.S vaccination and SARS-CoV-2 variants. Treatment reported: approximately 18 received Ad26.COV2.S at low or high dose, single or two shots; 5 received placebo; per-sample allocation not given. The samples were gathered on day 63 after the first injection of vaccine or placebo. Profiled with immunoSEQ multiplex PCR; TCRdb holds only in-frame clones, not every one. The table lists roughly 380,000 clones, 80% to 90% of them singletons. The specimen comprised peripheral blood, sampled in a trial of Ad26.COV2.S vaccine versus placebo. The origin of the receptors is a person between 18 and 59 years old who received the Ad26.COV2.S COVID-19 vaccine or a placebo.

The rearrangement joins TRBV5-4 to TRBJ1-1; D not certain. This CDR3 has 14 amino acids. Germline CDR1 and CDR2: SGHNT and YYREEE (reference sequence). V was cut by 1 base and J by 1 base, with 8 bases left in between. CDR3 DNA: TGTGCCAGCAGCTTGCGACTTACGAACACTGAAGCTTTCTTT. It is translated as CASSLRLTNTEAFF.

On this clone: The sample holds other DNA sequences that translate to the same CDR3. The genes are TRBV4-2 and TRBJ1-1, with D unclear. The CDR3 contains 13 residues. V dropped 0 bases and J dropped 8 bases, with 10 bases sitting between them. The germline gives CDR1 LGHNA, CDR2 YNFKEQ. The CDR3 DNA follows: TGTGCCAGCAGCCAAGAGTCTACAGTCGAAGCTTTCTTT. The encoded protein is CASSQESTVEAFF.

The chain has TRBV5-1 and TRBJ2-7; 8 bases agree with TRBD2. Germline values: CDR1 SGHRS, CDR2 YFSETQ. Trimming took 4 bases from V and 3 from J; bases not matched to a gene: 9. This CDR3 contains 15 residues. The CDR3 sequence: CASSPLGAGDYEQYF. The CDR3, as DNA: TGCGCCAGCAGCCCCTTGGGAGCGGGAGACTACGAGCAGTACTTC.

The chain employs TRBV7-2 and TRBJ1-2, with D possibly being TRBD1 (5 bases). The CDR3 has 15 residues. In germline, CDR1 is SGHTA, CDR2 FQGNSA. Trimming removed 1 base from V and 5 bases from J, with 14 bases in between. The CDR3 DNA follows: TGTGCCAGCAGCTTAGATCCGGGGACCCTTTATGGCTACACCTTC. As protein: CASSLDPGTLYGYTF.

This clone was recorded once. The chain is built from TRBV3-1 (or the pseudogene TRBV3-2) and TRBJ1-2; D unclear. V lost 0 bases, J lost 3 bases, and 17 bases lay in between. Germline V gives CDR1 LGHDT, CDR2 YNNKEL (reference sequence). This CDR3 is built from 17 residues. The CDR3 DNA is TGTGCCAGCAGCCAAGAAGGCCGGGCCTCAAGAGACTATGGCTACACCTTC. Amino acid sequence: CASSQEGRASRDYGYTF.

The J gene is TRBJ2-3, the V gene TRBV12-3 or TRBV12-4; D ambiguous. V lost 6 bases, J lost 2 bases, and 6 bases lay in between. CDR3 length: 12 residues. The CDR3 sequence: CASSRVTDTQYF. DNA of the CDR3: TGTGCCAGCAGCAGAGTCACAGATACGCAGTATTTT.

This chain joins TRBV14 and TRBJ1-2, with TRBD1 as a possible D gene (5 bases). The CDR3 sequence is 13 residues long. CDR1 SGHDN and CDR2 FVKESK come from the germline V gene. V was clipped by 7 bases and J by 3 bases, with 12 bases between them. CDR3 bases: TGTGCCAGCACCGCGGGGGGATACTATGGCTACACCTTC. Translating gives CASTAGGYYGYTF.

The chain joins TRBV30 to TRBJ2-7; 10 positions match TRBD2. Trimming at V came to 5 bases and at J to 2 bases, leaving 3 bases not matched to a gene. CDR3 length equals 13 residues. CDR1 GTSNPN and CDR2 SVGIG come from the germline V gene (reference sequence). CDR3 nucleotides: TGTGCCTGGGGAAGCGGGGGGGCCTACGAGCAGTACTTC. Translating it yields CAWGSGGAYEQYF.

The chain is built from TRBV7-9 and TRBJ2-5; 8 nucleotides align to TRBD1. The V gene's germline CDR1 is SEHNR and CDR2 FQNEAQ (reference sequence). V lost 5 bases and J lost 3; bases outside the gene matches: 11. The CDR3 covers 16 residues. For the CDR3, the DNA is TGTGCCAGCAGCCCACGGACAGGGAAACTAGAAGAGACCCAGTACTTC. Protein sequence: CASSPRTGKLEETQYF.

V is TRBV5-4 and J is TRBJ2-3; 8 nucleotides line up with TRBD2. The V segment lost 2 bases and the J segment 2 bases; nucleotides outside the gene matches: 4. Germline V gene lookup returns CDR1 SGHNT and CDR2 YYREEE (reference sequence). The CDR3 runs to 15 residues. DNA for the CDR3: TGTGCCAGCAGCTTAGTAGCGGGGCCCACAGATACGCAGTATTTT. Protein sequence: CASSLVAGPTDTQYF. The whole variable domain, filled in from reference TRBV5-4 and TRBJ2-3, reads ETGVTQSPTHLIKTRGQQVTLRCSSQSGHNTVSWYQQALGQGPQFIFQYYREEENGRGNFPPRFSGLQFPNYSSELNVNALELDDSALYLCASSLVAGPTDTQYFGPGTRLTVL.

V usage is TRBV4-1 and J usage is TRBJ1-2, with D tentatively TRBD1 (6 bases). The germline V gene encodes CDR1 MGHRA and CDR2 YSYEKL. V shed 2 bases and J shed 0 bases, with 10 bases lying between them. This CDR3 has 15 residues. The CDR3 DNA is TGCGCCAGCAGCCAACACAGGACAGCTAACTATGGCTACACCTTC. Translation: CASSQHRTANYGYTF.

The genes are TRBV27 and TRBJ1-1; perhaps TRBD1 as D (6 bases). Deletions cut 7 bases from V and 1 base from J, with 16 bases between. CDR3 length equals 15 residues. The germline CDR1 and CDR2 sequences are MNHEY and SMNVEV (reference sequence). CDR3 sequence (DNA): TGTGCCAGCAACCCAAGGGGGGACTCGAACACTGAAGCTTTCTTT. Its protein product is CASNPRGDSNTEAFF.

The genes are TRBV24-1 and TRBJ2-1; 7 positions match TRBD2. The CDR3 length is 15 residues. Germline CDR1 is KGHDR and CDR2 is SFDVKD. Trimming removed 7 bases from V and 9 bases from J; junction bases left unmatched: 14. CDR3 sequence: CATSVAGPGGSEQFF. In DNA, the CDR3 is TGTGCCACCAGCGTAGCGGGCCCGGGAGGCAGTGAGCAGTTCTTC.

The table lists this clone with a count of one. The V call is TRBV3-1 (or the pseudogene TRBV3-2), the J call TRBJ1-1; 8 nucleotides align to TRBD1. The CDR3 length is 15 residues. The germline V gene has CDR1 LGHDT and CDR2 YNNKEL (reference sequence). The trim removed 5 bases at V and 7 bases at J, leaving 12 bases unmatched. CDR3 sequence: CASSTRGRGLSEAFF. The CDR3 nucleotides read TGTGCCAGCAGCACCCGCGGCAGGGGGCTTAGTGAAGCTTTCTTT.

The chain recombines TRBV5-1 with TRBJ2-5, with D perhaps given as TRBD1 or TRBD2 (6 bases each). V lost 1 base to trimming and J lost 1 base, with 11 bases between them. The germline V gene encodes CDR1 SGHRS and CDR2 YFSETQ. This CDR3 is 15 amino acids long. The chain's CDR3 is CASSLLQGGQETQYF. CDR3 DNA: TGCGCCAGCAGCTTGCTACAGGGAGGCCAAGAGACCCAGTACTTC.